The 5 T cell receptor beta chains given below trace back to one sample, sequenced in a study of human T cells and chemical hapten exposure. TCRdb processed the RACE reads anew with MiXCR; each CDR3 protein has one entry. The sample holds roughly 100,000 distinct CDR3 sequences, 10% to 15% seen once. Sample time point: pre-sensitization, week 0. Documented treatment: therapeutic diphenylcyclopropenone sensitization with weekly scalp DPC. Specimen: whole blood, collected in connection with sensitization to the hapten diphenylcyclopropenone (DPC). The receptors were gathered from a woman aged 50 to 65 with alopecia areata. Some clones in this sample may be carry-over from other donors' samples.

There are many counts of this clonotype. J is TRBJ1-3 and V is TRBV12-3 or TRBV12-4; D is possibly TRBD1 (6 bases). This CDR3 comprises 16 residues. V gave up 5 bases and J gave up 0 bases, with 14 bases separating them. The CDR3 nucleotides read TGTGCCAGCAGTGATACAGGGTCCGTCTCTGGAAACACCATATATTTT. The encoded protein is CASSDTGSVSGNTIYF.

This clonotype was picked up many times. The J gene is TRBJ1-5, the V gene TRBV12-3 or TRBV12-4, with D possibly TRBD1 on 6 matching bases. V was pared by 7 bases and J by 3 bases, with 16 bases between. This CDR3 is 15 amino acids long. The CDR3 coding sequence is TGTGCCAGCATCTTACACGGGACACCCAATCAGCCCCAGCATTTT. It codes for CASILHGTPNQPQHF.

The table lists this clonotype with many counts. This chain connects TRBV7-9 to TRBJ1-4; D unresolved. The germline V gene encodes CDR1 SEHNR and CDR2 FQNEAQ (reference sequence). V was shortened by 4 bases and J by 7 bases, with 13 bases between the two germline ends. The CDR3 is 14 residues long. The CDR3 nucleotides read TGTGCCAGCAGCTCGGACCGATGGGGTGAAAAACTGTTTTTT. Translation gives CASSSDRWGEKLFF.

This clonotype was counted many times. J is TRBJ2-7 and V is TRBV6-6; 9 bases match TRBD1. CDR1 is MNHNY, CDR2 SVGAGI, per germline (reference sequence). The CDR3 is 15 amino acids. J was trimmed by 4 bases and V by 5 bases; bases with no gene match: 9. CDR3 in amino acids: CASSPPGTGSYEQYF. For the CDR3, the DNA is TGTGCCAGCAGTCCCCCCGGGACAGGGTCTTACGAGCAGTACTTC.

There are a few counts of this clonotype. The V call is TRBV18, the J call TRBJ2-3; 12 bases fit TRBD2. V dropped 1 base and J dropped 5; count of bases not matched to a gene: 4. The germline gives CDR1 KGHSH, CDR2 LQKENI. The CDR3 contains 16 residues. CDR3 in amino acids: CASSPRTSGMEDTQYF. CDR3 DNA sequence: TGTGCCAGCTCACCACGGACTAGCGGGATGGAAGATACGCAGTATTTT.